The rows below give T cell receptor beta chains drawn from one sample of a study of cytomegalovirus exposure and HLA in healthy donors. Using immunoSEQ multiplex PCR, the repertoire was profiled, and TCRdb retains in-frame clones only, with some absent. Among over 150,000 clones listed, 70% to 85% were seen once. The sequenced sample was PBMCs. These receptor sequences come from a girl aged 2 to 9 in good health and CMV-seropositive. CDR3s include the opening cysteine and the closing phenylalanine or tryptophan. A D gene is named only where the DNA matches it firmly. Expanded clones get a size class; other rows say once, few or many, or leave the size out.

d_gene	len	j_gene	abundance	v_gene	CDR3aa	CDR3nt
.	14	TRBJ1-4	.	TRBV6-5	CASSPGGFKEKLFF	TGTGCCAGCAGCCCAGGAGGTTTTAAGGAAAAACTGTTTTTT
TRBD2	18	TRBJ2-1	.	TRBV6-1	CASSEIGWGGEGYNEQFF	TGTGCCAGCAGTGAAATAGGATGGGGCGGGGAGGGCTACAATGAGCAGTTCTTC
TRBD2	17	TRBJ2-5	.	TRBV4-2	CASSQGVREGHQETQYF	TGTGCCAGCAGCCAAGGGGTCCGGGAGGGGCACCAAGAGACCCAGTACTTC
.	13	TRBJ1-2	.	TRBV19	CATHRRQNYGYTF	TGTGCCACTCATCGCCGACAGAACTATGGCTACACCTTC
.	16	TRBJ2-1	.	TRBV25-1	CASSEFDSKTYNEQFF	TGTGCCAGCAGTGAATTCGACAGCAAGACCTACAATGAGCAGTTCTTC
.	14	TRBJ1-5	.	TRBV2	CASSYRVSNQPQHF	TGTGCCAGCAGCTACAGGGTTAGCAATCAGCCCCAGCATTTT
TRBD1	13	TRBJ2-7	.	TRBV27	CASRGQVFYEQYF	TGTGCCAGCAGGGGACAGGTATTCTACGAGCAGTACTTC
.	13	TRBJ1-3	.	TRBV2	CASKPMGGYTIYF	TGTGCCAGCAAACCGATGGGGGGGTACACCATATATTTT
.	12	TRBJ2-2	.	TRBV6-1	CASREGPGELFF	TGTGCCAGCAGGGAGGGCCCCGGGGAGCTGTTTTTT
.	15	TRBJ1-6	.	TRBV9	CASSPPGTLNSPLHF	TGTGCCAGCAGCCCACCGGGAACCTTGAATTCACCCCTCCACTTT
.	20	TRBJ1-5	.	TRBV27	CASSPLWAGEFAFKNQPQHF	TGTGCCAGCAGTCCGCTTTGGGCAGGGGAGTTCGCTTTTAAGAATCAGCCCCAGCATTTT
.	12	TRBJ1-1	.	TRBV19	CASSILGRGAFF	TGTGCCAGTAGTATCTTGGGGAGAGGGGCTTTCTTT
.	12	TRBJ1-2	.	TRBV29-1	CSVPTGRGGYTF	TGCAGCGTTCCAACCGGGAGGGGTGGCTACACCTTC
.	16	TRBJ2-1	.	TRBV13	CASSLGGAGLYNEQFF	TGTGCCAGCAGCTTGGGCGGGGCAGGTCTCTACAATGAGCAGTTCTTC
.	15	TRBJ1-5	.	TRBV12-1	CASSPQSVSNQPQHF	TGTGCCAGCAGCCCCCAATCGGTTAGCAATCAGCCCCAGCATTTT
TRBD2	16	TRBJ2-7	.	TRBV4-2	CASSQGLAGKLEEQYF	TGTGCCAGCAGCCAAGGACTAGCGGGGAAACTGGAGGAGCAGTACTTC
.	14	TRBJ1-1	.	TRBV28	CASKGGGQGTEAFF	TGTGCCAGCAAGGGGGGAGGGCAGGGAACTGAAGCTTTCTTT
TRBD1	17	TRBJ2-1	.	TRBV7-3	CASSLTDDRESGNEQFF	TGTGCCAGCAGCTTAACTGACGACAGGGAGTCCGGCAATGAGCAGTTCTTC
.	11	TRBJ1-1	.	TRBV5-1	CASSLGGPAFF	TGCGCCAGCAGCTTGGGGGGCCCAGCTTTCTTT
.	12	TRBJ2-7	few	TRBV6-6	CASSPASREQYF	TGTGCCAGCAGCCCTGCCTCTCGGGAGCAGTACTTC
TRBD1	15	TRBJ2-7	.	TRBV29-1	CSVAVRAGGSYEQYF	TGCAGCGTTGCAGTTCGGGCAGGGGGCTCCTACGAGCAGTACTTC
TRBD1	13	TRBJ1-1	.	TRBV5-4	CASSSQGTPEAFF	TGTGCCAGCAGCTCACAGGGGACCCCTGAAGCTTTCTTT
.	12	TRBJ1-1	.	TRBV5-4	CASRSVNTEAFF	TGTGCCAGCAGGTCGGTGAACACTGAAGCTTTCTTT
.	17	TRBJ2-4	.	TRBV11-1	CASSSTFGLIGKNIQYF	TGTGCCAGCAGCTCCACATTTGGACTCATTGGCAAAAACATTCAGTACTTC
.	14	TRBJ2-1	.	TRBV18	CASSPTDIDNEQFF	TGTGCCAGCTCACCGACAGATATAGACAATGAGCAGTTCTTC
.	13	TRBJ2-7	.	TRBV28	CASSSDGLSEQYF	TGTGCCAGCAGTTCCGACGGACTTAGCGAGCAGTACTTC
TRBD2	17	TRBJ2-1	.	TRBV9	CASSVDGAGGHYNEQFF	TGTGCCAGCAGCGTAGATGGGGCGGGGGGCCACTACAATGAGCAGTTCTTC
TRBD2	14	TRBJ2-3	.	TRBV25-1	CASSGAGGLDTQYF	TGTGCCAGCAGTGGGGCGGGGGGGCTCGATACGCAGTATTTT
.	13	TRBJ1-1	.	TRBV11-2	CASSAGLNTEAFF	TGTGCCAGCAGCGCGGGGCTCAACACTGAAGCTTTCTTT
.	18	TRBJ2-6	.	TRBV15	CATSRDPPGKTGANVLTF	TGTGCCACCAGCAGAGATCCGCCCGGGAAAACCGGGGCCAACGTCCTGACTTTC
.	14	TRBJ2-5	.	TRBV30	CAWSVGGTGKTQYF	TGTGCCTGGAGTGTTGGGGGAACAGGGAAGACCCAGTACTTC
TRBD2	15	TRBJ2-1	.	TRBV6-4	CASSELAASYNEQFF	TGTGCCAGCAGTGAACTAGCGGCCTCCTACAATGAGCAGTTCTTC
TRBD1	15	TRBJ2-5	.	TRBV6-6	CASRLGQPVRETQYF	TGTGCCAGCAGACTGGGACAGCCCGTTCGGGAGACCCAGTACTTC
.	14	TRBJ1-1	.	TRBV6-1	CASSEGAAVDGAFF	TGTGCCAGCAGTGAAGGGGCAGCCGTTGATGGAGCTTTCTTT
TRBD2	16	TRBJ2-3	.	TRBV5-1	CASSSMTSGGADTQYF	TGCGCCAGCAGCTCGATGACTAGCGGGGGGGCAGATACGCAGTATTTT
.	15	TRBJ2-3	.	TRBV9	CASSVRQARTDTQYF	TGTGCCAGCAGCGTCCGCCAGGCTCGGACAGATACGCAGTATTTT
.	19	TRBJ2-7	.	TRBV4-1	CASSPRGDRVLINFYEQYF	TGCGCCAGCAGCCCCAGAGGTGACCGAGTACTCATTAATTTCTACGAGCAGTACTTC
TRBD2	13	TRBJ2-5	.	TRBV29-1	CSVPSGAQETQYF	TGCAGCGTTCCTAGCGGGGCCCAAGAGACCCAGTACTTC
.	14	TRBJ2-7	.	TRBV7-7	CASSPVYDSYEQYF	TGTGCCAGCAGCCCCGTCTATGACTCCTACGAGCAGTACTTC
.	16	TRBJ2-1	.	TRBV27	CASSLISGTLADVQFF	TGTGCCAGCAGCCTCATCTCCGGGACACTCGCTGATGTGCAGTTCTTC
.	13	TRBJ1-3	.	TRBV6-5	CASSPYGGNTIYF	TGTGCCAGCAGCCCCTACGGGGGAAACACCATATATTTT
TRBD1	16	TRBJ1-2	.	TRBV5-4	CASSLGQGRQYYGYTF	TGTGCCAGCAGCTTGGGACAGGGGCGCCAATACTATGGCTACACCTTC
TRBD1	16	TRBJ2-7	.	TRBV27	CASSPLTGTGMVEQYF	TGTGCCAGCAGTCCATTGACCGGGACAGGGATGGTCGAGCAGTACTTC
.	15	TRBJ2-3	.	TRBV28	CASSLPQGGTDTQYF	TGTGCCAGCAGTTTACCTCAGGGTGGCACAGATACGCAGTATTTT
.	14	TRBJ2-7	.	TRBV15	CATGVATVAGEQYF	TGTGCCACCGGGGTGGCGACTGTCGCGGGCGAGCAGTACTTC
TRBD1	14	TRBJ1-6	.	TRBV29-1	CSVAAGTDNSPLHF	TGCAGCGTTGCCGCCGGGACAGACAATTCACCCCTCCACTTT
.	9	TRBJ1-1	.	TRBV20-1	CSAGPFAFF	TGCAGTGCGGGGCCCTTTGCTTTCTTT
.	11	TRBJ2-3	.	TRBV20-1	CSAPSGTTQYF	TGCAGTGCGCCCAGTGGGACAACGCAGTATTTT
TRBD1	14	TRBJ1-1	once	TRBV19	CASSTDRATVKAFF	TGTGCCAGTAGCACCGACAGGGCCACCGTTAAAGCTTTCTTT
TRBD1	14	TRBJ1-3	.	TRBV12-5	CASGLPGQGHTIYF	TGTGCTAGTGGCCTCCCGGGACAGGGACACACCATATATTTT
TRBD1	12	TRBJ1-2	.	TRBV28	CASSQGTANYTF	TGTGCCAGCAGCCAAGGGACAGCAAACTACACCTTC
TRBD1	19	TRBJ1-4	.	TRBV9	CASSALGTEHPTTNEKLFF	TGTGCCAGCAGCGCTCTCGGGACAGAACACCCCACAACTAATGAAAAACTGTTTTTT
TRBD2	16	TRBJ2-1	.	TRBV11-2	CASSFMRLAGSGEQFF	TGTGCCAGCAGCTTCATGAGACTAGCGGGGTCCGGTGAGCAGTTCTTC